This T cell receptor beta chain was captured by sequencing in a study of vaccination and CD4 T cells after COVID-19. The treatment is: 10-day PBMC culture with coronavirus spike peptide pools or control peptides (ViraFEST assay). Looked up from germline, CDR1 is LNHDA and CDR2 is SQIVND (reference sequence). Deletions cut 6 bases from V and 5 bases from J, with 12 bases between. This CDR3 region has 13 residues. On this clonotype: The target antigen is unknown.

The Oncomine TCR Beta short-read assay sequenced DNA from cultured CD4+ T cells. TCRdb reprocessed the PCR reads via MiXCR and lists one record per CDR3 protein. Of some 11,000 distinct CDR3 sequences detected, 55% to 65% appear once; the ten largest clones hold roughly 10%. Specimen: CD4+ T cells from blood, cultured in vitro, collected before SARS-CoV-2 vaccination. The receptor's source is a human donor who had recovered from COVID-19. The chain joins TRBV19 to TRBJ2-3; D perhaps matches TRBD2 (6 bases). The CDR3 nucleotides are TGTGCCAGTAGGTCCCTCGGGGGAGATACGCAGTATTTT. Amino acid sequence: CASRSLGGDTQYF.